Presented here are 5 T cell receptor beta chains from one specimen sequenced in a study of T cells in localized non-small cell lung cancer. The method was immunoSEQ multiplex PCR; TCRdb's version includes in-frame clones alone and lacks a portion of them. Among some 32,000 clones, approximately 94% were seen once, and the ten largest hold less than 0.8%. Sequenced here: peripheral blood, sampled before any cancer treatment. The receptor source for this set is a woman aged 35-75 years with stage I lung adenocarcinoma.

The chain joins TRBV29-1 to TRBJ1-1; D might be TRBD1 (5 bases). This CDR3 contains 14 residues. Trimming took off 4 bases at V and 0 bases at J, with 12 bases between the two ends. CDR1 SQVTM and CDR2 ANQGSEA come from the germline V gene. The DNA for the CDR3 is TGCAGCGTTGGCCCCGGGGACGTGAACACTGAAGCTTTCTTT. As protein: CSVGPGDVNTEAFF. Variable domain in full (rest from reference TRBV29-1 and TRBJ1-1): SAVISQKPSRDICQRGTSLTIQCQVDSQVTMMFWYRQQPGQSLTLIATANQGSEATYESGFVIDKFPISRPNLTFSTLTVSNMSPEDSSIYLCSVGPGDVNTEAFFGQGTRLTVV.

The V and J genes are TRBV7-8 and TRBJ1-1; no clear D. V gave up 5 bases and J gave up 4 bases, with 14 bases separating them. Germline-derived CDR1 and CDR2 are SGHVS and FQNEAQ. CDR3 length equals 14 residues. The CDR3 nucleotides are TGTGCCAGCAGCGCGCGTCTACGGGGCACTGAAGCTTTCTTT. Translation gives CASSARLRGTEAFF.

The chain links TRBV18 to TRBJ1-4; D ambiguous. V lost 2 bases to trimming and J lost 7 bases, with 17 bases between them. Germline V gene lookup returns CDR1 KGHSH and CDR2 LQKENI. The CDR3 has 16 amino acids. In DNA, the CDR3 is TGTGCCAGCTCACCAGGCGGAAGGGCGGAGGGTGAAAAACTGTTTTTT. Translation: CASSPGGRAEGEKLFF.

The chain combines TRBV6-5 with TRBJ2-7; the D is unclear. The CDR3 has 15 amino acids. With 6 bases removed from V and 3 bases from J, the gap between germline ends came to 18 bases. Looked up from germline, CDR1 is MNHEY and CDR2 is SVGAGI. The CDR3 protein is CASRGSVRGYYEQYF. The CDR3 DNA sequence: TGTGCCAGCAGAGGGTCGGTCCGTGGATACTACGAGCAGTACTTC.

V is TRBV10-3 and J is TRBJ1-1; the D is unclear. CDR1 is ENHRY, CDR2 SYGVKD, per germline. This CDR3 contains 14 residues. V gave up 1 base and J gave up 1 base, with 7 bases separating them. CDR3 DNA: TGTGCCATCAGTGAGTGGGGTCAGAACACTGAAGCTTTCTTT. Amino acid sequence: CAISEWGQNTEAFF.